These 7 T cell receptor beta chains came from one sample sequenced in a study of chemoradiotherapy in HPV16-positive cancers. Here immunoSEQ multiplex PCR was the method, and the copy in TCRdb shows in-frame clones only, minus some. This table has around 29,000 clones, around 93% appearing once. The sample consisted of blood, taken from a patient who underwent chemoradiotherapy. These receptors all stem from a human donor with HPV-associated anogenital cancer.

As to this clone: No DNA is shown, since the ends of the CDR3 on it are uncertain; the CDR3 is the one TCRdb lists. The chain recombines TRBV5-1 with TRBJ2-5; the DNA was not compared with TRBD2, the D call given in the table. CDR1 is SGHRS, CDR2 YFSETQ, per germline. The CDR3 is 15 amino acids in total, end residues counted. CDR3 protein: CASSLTFGVQETQYF.

V gene TRBV5-6 combines with J gene TRBJ1-1; tentative D call: TRBD1 (5 bases). The CDR3 sequence is 13 residues long. Germline V gene lookup returns CDR1 SGHDT and CDR2 YYEEEE. Trimming cost V 1 base and J 5 bases, with 9 bases left between them. CDR3 nucleotide sequence: TGTGCCAGCAGCTTGACAGGAAGTACTGAAGCTTTCTTT. Its translation is CASSLTGSTEAFF.

The CDR3 reads CSGGGAGGKDTQYF. In nucleotides, the CDR3 is TGCAGCGGAGGGGGGGCTGGGGGCAAGGATACGCAGTATTTT. V usage is TRBV29-1 and J usage is TRBJ2-3; D is possibly TRBD2 (7 bases). The germline V and J ends were trimmed by 7 bases and 6 bases, with 20 bases remaining between them. This CDR3 is 14 amino acids long. Per the germline V gene, CDR1 is SQVTM and CDR2 is ANQGSEA.

This chain uses TRBV9 with TRBJ2-5, with TRBD1 matching 7 bases. The CDR3 length is 14 residues. Germline-derived CDR1 and CDR2 are SGDLS and YYNGEE. V shed 4 bases, J shed 5 bases, and the junction held 8 bases outside the gene matches. CDR3 nucleotide sequence: TGTGCCAGCAGCACCCGGACAGGCCAGGAGACCCAGTACTTC. Translated: CASSTRTGQETQYF.

The sample holds one count of this clone. The chain has TRBV19 and TRBJ2-1; 7 positions agree with TRBD2. V was pared by 7 bases and J by 8 bases, with 14 bases of the junction left unmatched. CDR3 length: 15 residues. Looked up from germline, CDR1 is LNHDA and CDR2 is SQIVND (reference sequence). In DNA, the CDR3 is TGTGCCAGTACCCCTAAGCGGGGAGGTTTGCATGAGCAGTTCTTC. It codes for CASTPKRGGLHEQFF.

The chain links TRBV11-2 to TRBJ1-1; no firm D call. Germline V gene lookup returns CDR1 SGHAT and CDR2 FQNNGV. Trimming cost V 1 base and J 10 bases, with 16 bases left between them. The CDR3 totals 14 residues. CDR3 sequence (DNA): TGTGCCAGCAGCTTAGTAGAGAGGGCAGTCGGAGCTTTCTTT. Translating gives CASSLVERAVGAFF.

V is TRBV28 and J is TRBJ1-3; D is unclear. Deletions cut 2 bases from V and 2 bases from J, with 7 bases between. The CDR3 totals 14 residues. Germline V gene data show CDR1 as MDHEN and CDR2 as SYDVKM. This CDR3 is CASSLPGTGNTIYF. The CDR3 bases are TGTGCCAGCAGTTTACCGGGGACTGGAAACACCATATATTTT.